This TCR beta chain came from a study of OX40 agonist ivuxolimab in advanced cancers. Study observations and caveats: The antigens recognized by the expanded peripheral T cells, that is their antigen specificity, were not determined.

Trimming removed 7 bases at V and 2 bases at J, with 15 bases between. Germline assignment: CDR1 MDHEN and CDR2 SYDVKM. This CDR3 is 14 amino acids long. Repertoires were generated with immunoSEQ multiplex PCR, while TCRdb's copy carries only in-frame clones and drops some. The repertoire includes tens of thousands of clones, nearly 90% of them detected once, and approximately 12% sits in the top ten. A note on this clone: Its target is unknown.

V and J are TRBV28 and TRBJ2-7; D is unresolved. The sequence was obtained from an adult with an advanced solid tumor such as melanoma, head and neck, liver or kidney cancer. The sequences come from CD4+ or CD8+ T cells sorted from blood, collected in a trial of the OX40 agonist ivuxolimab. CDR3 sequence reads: CASIPAHATYEQYF. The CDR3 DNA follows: TGTGCCAGCATTCCGGCTCACGCCACCTACGAGCAGTACTTC.